The TCR beta chain described here comes from a study of monozygotic twins with inflammatory bowel disease. Looked up from germline, CDR1 is MGHRA and CDR2 is YSYEKL. The CDR3 sequence is 15 residues long. General study results and limits: Discordant twins had repertoire similarity that did not differ from that of concordant twins, possibly from limited power.

Sampling involved one blood draw (around 2.5 ml) for every donor. Comments on this clonotype: Its specificity is not known.

The cDNA of both the TCRalpha and TCRbeta chains was subjected to two nested PCRs of about 16 and 10 cycles. Following a re-call of the 5' RACE reads, TCRdb has one entry per CDR3 protein and lacks DNA. The listing contains tens of thousands of distinct CDR3 sequences. The sample comprised blood. The TCR comes from a human donor with ulcerative colitis or Crohn's disease, or a healthy co-twin of an affected twin (not recorded which). The chain recombines TRBV4-1 with TRBJ2-7. The CDR3 loop is CASSRNGQGPYEQYF.